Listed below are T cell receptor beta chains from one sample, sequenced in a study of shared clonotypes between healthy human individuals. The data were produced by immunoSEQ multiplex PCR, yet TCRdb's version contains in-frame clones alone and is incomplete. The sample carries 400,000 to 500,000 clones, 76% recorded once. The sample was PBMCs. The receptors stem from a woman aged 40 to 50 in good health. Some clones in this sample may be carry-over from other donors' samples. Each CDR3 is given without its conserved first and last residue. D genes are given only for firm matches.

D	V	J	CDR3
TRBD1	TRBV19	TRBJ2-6	ASSMTGGFGANVLT
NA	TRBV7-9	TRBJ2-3	ASSNLMDITDTQY
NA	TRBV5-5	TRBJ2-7	ASSTATGPTYEQY
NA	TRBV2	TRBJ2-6	ASRGFGANVLT
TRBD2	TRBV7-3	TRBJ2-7	ASSLLPAGVGEQY
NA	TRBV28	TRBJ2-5	ASSLLGGLYQETQY
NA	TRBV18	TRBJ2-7	ASSPPEGLTHEQY
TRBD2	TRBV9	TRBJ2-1	ASSVATRLAGGGEQF
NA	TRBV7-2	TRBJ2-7	ASSTPGASYEQY
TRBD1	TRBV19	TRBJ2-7	ASSLRDRGPYEQY
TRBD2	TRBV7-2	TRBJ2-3	ASSPMAGGGDTQY
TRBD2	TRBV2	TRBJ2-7	ASSRLAQTSYEQY
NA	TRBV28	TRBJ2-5	ASKFAGQGPLQETQY
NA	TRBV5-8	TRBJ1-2	ASRLGLNSAGYT
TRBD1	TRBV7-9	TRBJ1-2	ASSFPGQHYGYT
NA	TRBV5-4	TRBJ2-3	ASSLAGISTDTQY
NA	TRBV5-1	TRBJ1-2	ASSLDGGKNYGYT
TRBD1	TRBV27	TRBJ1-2	ASSWGTGNGYT
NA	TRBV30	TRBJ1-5	AWSPSRYQPQH
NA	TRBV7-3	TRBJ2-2	ASSLGRGGATGELF
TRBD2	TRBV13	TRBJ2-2	ASSFPTSGRFPVDTGELF
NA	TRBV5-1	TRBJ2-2	ASSLPRGSGELF
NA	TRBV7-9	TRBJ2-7	ASSWDGSPYEQY
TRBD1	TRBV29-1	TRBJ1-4	SVDRGRELF
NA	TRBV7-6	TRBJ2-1	ASSFATGDGEQF